This is a list of T cell receptor beta chains from one sample in a study of cytomegalovirus exposure and HLA in healthy donors. The method was immunoSEQ multiplex PCR; TCRdb's version includes in-frame clones alone and lacks a portion of them. The table has 120,000 or so clones, over 65% seen once; the top ten hold about 2%. Sample: PBMCs. The receptors were sampled from a man between 18 and 29 years old in good health and CMV-seronegative. Both conserved end residues are part of each CDR3.

J gene	V gene	CDR3 protein
TRBJ2-1	TRBV5-8	CASSLGTRGNEQFF
TRBJ2-7	TRBV9	CASSVDPGQGASYEQYF
TRBJ2-1	TRBV9	CASSVTGAPANEQFF
TRBJ1-5	TRBV12-2	CASRTRAAAGEGPPQHF
TRBJ1-2	TRBV6-5	CASSYLQGAANYGYTF
NA	TRBV4-1	CASSHLHGQGYEQYF
TRBJ2-3	TRBV10-3	CAISAQGVDTQYF
TRBJ1-1	TRBV18	CASSGTVRNTEAFF
TRBJ2-7	TRBV27	CASSLSGREQYF
TRBJ2-5	TRBV11-2	CASSDTSGGRGETQYF
TRBJ2-7	TRBV6-5	CASSYSGQGYDEQYF
TRBJ1-1	TRBV19	CASSPRDRGLNTEAFF
TRBJ2-7	TRBV15	CATSREGQGYEQYF
TRBJ1-1	TRBV2	CASSEEGRVNTEAFF
TRBJ1-1	TRBV7-9	CASSLVESMNTEAFF
TRBJ1-2	TRBV6-1	CASLRAGVGYTF
TRBJ2-7	TRBV11-2	CASSFDRGRDEQYF
TRBJ1-4	TRBV7-9	CASSFRTGDVEKLFF
TRBJ2-1	TRBV25-1	CASSGGGPNEQFF
TRBJ2-5	TRBV11-2	CASSFSPGSQETQYF
TRBJ1-6	TRBV7-2	CASSLGGVSSYNSPLHF
TRBJ2-3	TRBV29-1	CSVRDFTDTQYF
TRBJ2-2	TRBV5-1	CASTGQTNTGELFF
TRBJ2-3	TRBV5-1	CASSRYRTSGGDGDTQYF
TRBJ2-5	TRBV7-7	CASSRGGEETQYF
TRBJ1-3	TRBV5-4	CASSPDSNSGNTIYF
TRBJ1-1	TRBV6-1	CASSEQGGMNTEAFF
TRBJ1-5	TRBV7-2	CASSSPGGSPTNQPQHF
TRBJ2-7	TRBV5-4	CASSLETDRLTYF
TRBJ2-1	TRBV29-1	CSVPGGQYLYNEQFF
TRBJ1-1	TRBV7-2	CASSLSRGNTEAFF
TRBJ2-3	TRBV19	CASSTRTGVGTDTQYF
TRBJ1-1	TRBV5-1	CASSSRPGNTEAFF
TRBJ1-2	TRBV5-1	CASSTQGNGYTF
TRBJ2-5	TRBV27	CASMPLAGGRRETQYF
TRBJ2-2	TRBV6-1	CAILGPGRPGELFF
NA	TRBV6-5	CASSTILTPGIEQYF
TRBJ2-3	TRBV6-5	CASSYGGGGVTDTQYF
TRBJ1-6	TRBV12-5	CASGLAQFNNSPLHF
TRBJ1-4	TRBV6-6	CASSFLNEKLFF
TRBJ1-2	TRBV19	CASSTWTGGGSYGYTF
TRBJ1-1	TRBV19	CASSIKSGEGTEAFF
TRBJ1-2	TRBV15	CATSPRTAITNYGYTF
TRBJ2-7	TRBV9	CASSVGGGGAPYEQYF
TRBJ2-1	TRBV6-5	CASSPGLAGHNEQFF
TRBJ1-1	TRBV27	CASSLLSAGGTEAFF
TRBJ2-1	TRBV27	CASRTPDKYNEQFF
TRBJ1-1	TRBV4-3	CASSSDRETEAFF
TRBJ2-7	TRBV6-1	CASSDRVSGYEQYF
TRBJ1-1	TRBV29-1	CSVVEGPTMNTEAFF
TRBJ2-7	TRBV7-2	CASSYQRGGQEQYF
TRBJ1-1	TRBV13	CASSFSLSEAFF
TRBJ2-5	TRBV5-1	CASSWDSGGQETQYF
TRBJ2-2	TRBV9	CASSAQGTGGSPGELFF
TRBJ2-2	TRBV5-1	CASSLRDSPPGELFF
TRBJ2-5	TRBV7-9	CASSLDILAGAGETQYF
TRBJ2-7	TRBV7-9	CASSLGGRAYEQYF
TRBJ1-6	TRBV21-1	CASSYGNNSPLHF
TRBJ1-1	TRBV19	CASSIKGPGNTEAFF